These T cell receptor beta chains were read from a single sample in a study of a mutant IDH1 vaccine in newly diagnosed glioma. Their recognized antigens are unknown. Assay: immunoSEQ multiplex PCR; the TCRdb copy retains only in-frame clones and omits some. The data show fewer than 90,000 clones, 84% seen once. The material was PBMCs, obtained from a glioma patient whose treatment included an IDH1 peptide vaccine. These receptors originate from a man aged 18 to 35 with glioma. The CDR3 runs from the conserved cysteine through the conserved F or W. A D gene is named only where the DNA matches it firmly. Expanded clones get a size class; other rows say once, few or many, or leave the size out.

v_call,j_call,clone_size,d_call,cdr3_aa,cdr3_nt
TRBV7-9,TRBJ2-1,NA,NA,CASSLGGGDEQFF,TGTGCCAGCAGCTTAGGGGGAGGCGATGAGCAGTTCTTC
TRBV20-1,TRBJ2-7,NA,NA,CSAQGSYEQYF,TGCAGTGCCCAGGGGTCCTACGAGCAGTACTTC
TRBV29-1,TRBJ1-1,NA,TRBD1,CSVQPGQRNTEAFF,TGCAGCGTTCAACCGGGACAGAGAAACACTGAAGCTTTCTTT
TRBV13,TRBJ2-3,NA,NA,CASSLGEVVTDTQYF,TGTGCCAGCAGCTTAGGGGAGGTGGTGACAGATACGCAGTATTTT
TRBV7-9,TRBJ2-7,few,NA,CASTSQGTYEQYF,TGTGCCAGCACCTCGCAGGGGACCTACGAGCAGTACTTC
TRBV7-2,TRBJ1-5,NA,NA,CASSLNPNQPQHF,TGTGCCAGCAGCTTAAACCCGAATCAGCCCCAGCATTTT
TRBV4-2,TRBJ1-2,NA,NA,CASSLTTGGNYGYTF,TGTGCCAGCAGCCTAACGACAGGAGGTAACTATGGCTACACCTTC
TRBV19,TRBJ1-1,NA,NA,CASRQGLSGAFF,TGTGCCAGCCGACAAGGACTCTCAGGCGCTTTCTTT
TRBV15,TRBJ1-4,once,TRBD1,CATSTPNRGSYEKLFF,TGTGCCACCAGCACCCCCAACAGGGGGAGCTATGAAAAACTGTTTTTT
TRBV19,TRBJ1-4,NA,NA,CASSIAEIEKLFF,TGTGCCAGTAGTATTGCGGAGATTGAAAAACTGTTTTTT
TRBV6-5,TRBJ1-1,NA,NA,CASSYSSGSRTTEAFF,TGTGCCAGCAGTTACTCATCCGGGAGCCGAACAACTGAAGCTTTCTTT
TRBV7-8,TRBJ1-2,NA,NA,CASSAHSGQNYGYTF,TGTGCCAGCAGCGCGCATTCTGGCCAAAACTATGGCTACACCTTC
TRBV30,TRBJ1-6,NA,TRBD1,CAEQKGTGFSSLHF,TGTGCCGAACAAAAGGGGACAGGCTTTTCATCCCTCCACTTT
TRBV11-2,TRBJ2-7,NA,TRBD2,CASSLPAGDAFKQYF,TGTGCCAGCAGCTTACCCGCGGGGGATGCTTTTAAGCAGTACTTC
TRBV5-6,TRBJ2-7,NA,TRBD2,CASSFIQRGAYEQYF,TGTGCCAGCAGCTTTATCCAGCGGGGGGCCTACGAGCAGTACTTC
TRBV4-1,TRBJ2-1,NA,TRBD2,CASRKWAGGYNEQFF,TGCGCCAGCAGGAAGTGGGCGGGAGGGTACAATGAGCAGTTCTTC
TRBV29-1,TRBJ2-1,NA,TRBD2,CSGEGPSSYNEQFF,TGCAGCGGGGAGGGGCCTAGCTCCTACAATGAGCAGTTCTTC
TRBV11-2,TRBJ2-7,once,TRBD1,CASSLGQGALEQYF,TGTGCCAGCAGCTTAGGCCAGGGGGCTTTAGAGCAGTACTTC
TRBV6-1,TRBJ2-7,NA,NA,CASSGFLDSSYEQYF,TGTGCCAGCAGTGGGTTTCTGGACTCATCCTACGAGCAGTACTTC
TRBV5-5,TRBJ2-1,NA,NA,CASSLDRNNEQFF,TGTGCCAGCAGCTTGGACAGAAACAATGAGCAGTTCTTC
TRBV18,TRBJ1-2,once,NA,CASSPEDRPNYGYTF,TGTGCCAGCTCACCCGAGGACCGTCCTAACTATGGCTACACCTTC
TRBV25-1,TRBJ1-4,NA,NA,CASSADMGTNEKLFF,TGTGCCAGCAGTGCCGACATGGGAACTAATGAAAAACTGTTTTTT
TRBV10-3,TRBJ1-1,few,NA,CAISRVSTDTEAFF,TGTGCCATCTCTCGGGTATCCACTGACACTGAAGCTTTCTTT
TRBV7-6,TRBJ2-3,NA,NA,CASSLGEGGNTDTQYF,TGTGCCAGCAGCTTAGGCGAGGGCGGAAACACAGATACGCAGTATTTT
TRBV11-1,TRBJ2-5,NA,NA,CASSSEETQYF,TGTGCCAGCAGCTCAGAAGAGACCCAGTACTTC
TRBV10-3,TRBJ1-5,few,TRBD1,CATATGGFNQPQHF,TGTGCCACTGCGACAGGGGGATTCAATCAGCCCCAGCATTTT
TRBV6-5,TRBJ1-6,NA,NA,CASSPPGTYNSPLHF,TGTGCCAGCAGCCCTCCGGGGACCTATAATTCACCCCTCCACTTT
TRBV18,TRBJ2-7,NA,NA,CASQGTGGEGSEQYF,TGTGCCAGCCAGGGGACGGGGGGCGAAGGGTCCGAGCAGTACTTC
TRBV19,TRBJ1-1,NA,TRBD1,CASSMGTVMNTEAFF,TGTGCCAGTAGTATGGGGACAGTCATGAACACTGAAGCTTTCTTT
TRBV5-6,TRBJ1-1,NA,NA,CASRLGDTEAFF,TGTGCCAGCAGATTGGGGGACACTGAAGCTTTCTTT
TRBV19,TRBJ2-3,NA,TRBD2,CASNPDTGGPIDTQYF,TGTGCCAGCAACCCTGACACGGGGGGGCCAATAGATACGCAGTATTTT
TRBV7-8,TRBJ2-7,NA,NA,CASYDRTTSYEQYF,TGTGCCAGCTACGACAGGACAACCTCCTACGAGCAGTACTTC
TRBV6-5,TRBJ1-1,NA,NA,CASSYITNTEAFF,TGTGCCAGCAGTTACATTACGAACACTGAAGCTTTCTTT
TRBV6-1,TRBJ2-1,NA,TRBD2,CASTLGLARYNEQFF,TGTGCCAGCACCTTGGGACTAGCTCGCTACAATGAGCAGTTCTTC
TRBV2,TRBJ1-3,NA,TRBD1,CASTPTGNGNTIYF,TGTGCCAGCACTCCGACAGGGAATGGAAACACCATATATTTT
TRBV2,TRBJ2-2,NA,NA,CASTLPGTGELFF,TGTGCCAGCACCCTGCCCGGCACCGGGGAGCTGTTTTTT
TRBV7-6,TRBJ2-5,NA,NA,CASSRDVFVQETQYF,TGTGCCAGCAGCCGAGATGTGTTCGTTCAAGAGACCCAGTACTTC
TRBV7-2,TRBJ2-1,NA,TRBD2,CASSLFRNGRSSNEQFF,TGTGCCAGCAGCTTATTCAGGAACGGGAGGTCTTCCAATGAGCAGTTCTTC
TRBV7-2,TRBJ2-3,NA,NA,CASSSGPPGDTQYF,TGTGCCAGCAGCTCGGGACCACCCGGCGATACGCAGTATTTT
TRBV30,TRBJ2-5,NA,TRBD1,CAWSLTGGYQETQYF,TGTGCCTGGAGTCTGACAGGGGGCTACCAAGAGACCCAGTACTTC
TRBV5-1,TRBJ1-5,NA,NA,CASSLSDSGPQHF,TGCGCCAGCAGCTTGTCTGACAGCGGGCCCCAGCATTTT
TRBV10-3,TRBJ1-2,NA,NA,CAISQGSHYGYTF,TGTGCCATCAGTCAGGGGTCTCACTATGGCTACACCTTC